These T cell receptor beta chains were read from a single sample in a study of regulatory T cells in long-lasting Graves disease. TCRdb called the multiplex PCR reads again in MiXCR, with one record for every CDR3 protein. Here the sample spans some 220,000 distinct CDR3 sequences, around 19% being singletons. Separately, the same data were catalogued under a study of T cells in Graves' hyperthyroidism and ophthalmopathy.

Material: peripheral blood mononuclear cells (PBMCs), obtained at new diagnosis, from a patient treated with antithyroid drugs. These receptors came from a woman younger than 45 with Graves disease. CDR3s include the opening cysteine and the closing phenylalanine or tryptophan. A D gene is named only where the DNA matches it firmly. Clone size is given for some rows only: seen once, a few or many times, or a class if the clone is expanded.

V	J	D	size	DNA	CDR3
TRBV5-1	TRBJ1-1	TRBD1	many	TGCGCCAGCAGCTGGACAGGGGGCGATCGGACTGAAGCTTTCTTT	CASSWTGGDRTEAFF
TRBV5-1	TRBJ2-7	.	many	TGCGCCAGCAGCCCGGAGGGATCGACCTACGAGCAGTACTTC	CASSPEGSTYEQYF
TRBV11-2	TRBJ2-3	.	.	TGTGCCAGCGGATACGGGACAAAAGCAGATACGCAGTATTTT	CASGYGTKADTQYF
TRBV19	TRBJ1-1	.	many	TGTGCCAGTGGTACGGCGCCCGAAGCTTTCTTT	CASGTAPEAFF
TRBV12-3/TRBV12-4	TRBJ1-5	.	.	TGTGCCAGCAGCCGGGGACCTAATCAGCCCCAGCATTTT	CASSRGPNQPQHF
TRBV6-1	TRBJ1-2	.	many	TGTGCCAGCAGCCTAGAAGCAAATATTTTCCCCTTCTATGGCTACACCTTC	CASSLEANIFPFYGYTF
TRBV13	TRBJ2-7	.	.	TGTGCCAGCAGCAGGGAAGGCGACTACGAGCAGTACTTC	CASSREGDYEQYF
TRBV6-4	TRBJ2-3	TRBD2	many	TGTGCCAGCAGTGACTCGACTAGCGGGGGGGCAGATACGCAGTATTTT	CASSDSTSGGADTQYF
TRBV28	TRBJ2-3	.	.	TGTGCCAGCAGCTTTCCACTCGATTACGCCCCAGATACGCAGTATTTT	CASSFPLDYAPDTQYF
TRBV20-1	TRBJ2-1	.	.	TGCAGTGCCCTAGTTCCCTCTAGCAATGAGCAGTTCTTC	CSALVPSSNEQFF
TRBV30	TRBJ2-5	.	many	TGTGCCTCCTCTCGGGGGGACATGATGCAAGAGACCCAGTACTTC	CASSRGDMMQETQYF
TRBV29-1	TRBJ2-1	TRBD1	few	TGCAGCGTTGATGACAGGGGGCCCTACAATGAGCAGTTCTTC	CSVDDRGPYNEQFF
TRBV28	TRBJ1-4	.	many	TGTGCCAGCAGTTCCGGGCAGGAAAATGAAAAACTGTTTTTT	CASSSGQENEKLFF